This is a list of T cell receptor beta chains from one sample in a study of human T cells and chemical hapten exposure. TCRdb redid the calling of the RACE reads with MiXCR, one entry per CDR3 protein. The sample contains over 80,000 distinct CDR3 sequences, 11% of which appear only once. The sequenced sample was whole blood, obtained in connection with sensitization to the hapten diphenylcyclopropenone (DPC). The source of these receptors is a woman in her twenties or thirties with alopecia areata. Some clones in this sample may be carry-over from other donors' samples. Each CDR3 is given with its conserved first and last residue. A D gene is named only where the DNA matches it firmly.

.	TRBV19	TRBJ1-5	CASSIVGNQPQHF
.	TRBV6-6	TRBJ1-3	CASSTIRQAAGGNTIYF
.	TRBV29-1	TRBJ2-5	CSARRDPWETQYF
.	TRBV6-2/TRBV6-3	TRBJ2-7	CASSPQRRTSSYEQYF
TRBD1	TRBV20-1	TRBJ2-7	CSARPGQGSYEQYF
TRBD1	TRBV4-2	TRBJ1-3	CASSQEGQGAIGNTIYF
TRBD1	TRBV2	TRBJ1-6	CASILQGANSPLHF
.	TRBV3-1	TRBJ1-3	CASSQRNSGNTIYF
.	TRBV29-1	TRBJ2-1	CSVVGRGYNEQFF
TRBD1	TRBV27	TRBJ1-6	CASTSTGQGDSPLHF
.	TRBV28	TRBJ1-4	CASQRPTTNEKLFF
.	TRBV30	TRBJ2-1	CAWIKRENNEQFF
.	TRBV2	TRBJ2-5	CASTLNQETQYF
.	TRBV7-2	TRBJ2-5	CASSLIGIQETQYF
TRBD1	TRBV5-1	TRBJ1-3	CASSGRQGRSGNTIYF
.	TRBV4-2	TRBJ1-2	CASSQGPGQRIYGYTF
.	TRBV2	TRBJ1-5	CASSLGTFSQPQHF
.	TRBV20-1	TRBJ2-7	CSARDPYEQYF
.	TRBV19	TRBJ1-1	CAISQGVGTEAFF
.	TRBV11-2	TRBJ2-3	CASSLNRQPEVNTQYF
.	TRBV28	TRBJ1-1	CASSLGWTEAFF
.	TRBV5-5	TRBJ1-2	CASSLGTEFIGYTF
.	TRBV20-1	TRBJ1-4	CSASDPLNEKLFF
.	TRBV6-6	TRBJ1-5	CASSGGLGDQPQHF
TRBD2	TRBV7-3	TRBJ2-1	CASSLSSGRSYNEQFF
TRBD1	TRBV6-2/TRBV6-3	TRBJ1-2	CASRLPGQGAYGYTF
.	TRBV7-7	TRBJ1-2	CASKLGPYWNGYTF
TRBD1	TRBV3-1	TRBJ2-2	CASSQQGQYTGELFF
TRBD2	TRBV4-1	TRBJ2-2	CASSTPPLGTSDTGELFF
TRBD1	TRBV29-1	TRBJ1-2	CSSGQGAGYGYTF
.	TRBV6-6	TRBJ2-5	CASSQLLRGTQYF
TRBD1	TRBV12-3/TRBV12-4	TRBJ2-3	CASSSGTGPNTQYF
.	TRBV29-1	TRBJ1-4	CSVEVNEKLFF
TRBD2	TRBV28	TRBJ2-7	CASLPGWAGGAEQYF
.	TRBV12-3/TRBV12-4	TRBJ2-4	CASRGGSRDKNIQYF
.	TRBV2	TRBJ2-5	CASSEQGPYLGETQYF
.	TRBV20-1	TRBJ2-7	CSAEKAVGIYEQYF
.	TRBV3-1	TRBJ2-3	CASSQRGPWTDTQYF
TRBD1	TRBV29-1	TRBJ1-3	CSVGQGSGNTIYF
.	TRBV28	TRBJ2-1	CASSRSRAQQFF
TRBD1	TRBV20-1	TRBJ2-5	CSASRDRPETQYF
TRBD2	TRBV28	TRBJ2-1	CASSLSAGAYNEQFF
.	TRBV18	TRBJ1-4	CASSPGPGGEKLFF
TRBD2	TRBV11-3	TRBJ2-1	CASSLKTGTSGSNEQFF
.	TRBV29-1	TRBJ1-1	CSVVVGDTEAFF
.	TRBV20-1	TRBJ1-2	CSARVLGNYGYTF
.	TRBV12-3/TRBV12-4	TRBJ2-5	CASSWGVGYSETQYF
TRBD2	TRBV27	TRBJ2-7	CASSIRQTSGSRSEQYF
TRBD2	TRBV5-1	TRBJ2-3	CASRGLAGDDTDTQYF
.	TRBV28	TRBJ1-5	CASSFGEPQHF
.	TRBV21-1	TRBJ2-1	CASRKLADSYNEQFF
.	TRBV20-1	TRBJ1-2	CSARDTGMHGYTF
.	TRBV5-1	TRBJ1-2	CASRGTGTNYGYTF
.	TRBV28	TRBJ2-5	CASIRAGGTQYF
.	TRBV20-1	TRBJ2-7	CSAFQTYEQYF
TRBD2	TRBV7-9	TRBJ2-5	CASSWASGEQETQYF
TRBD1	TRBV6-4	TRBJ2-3	CASSDFGQGETDTQYF
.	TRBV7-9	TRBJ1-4	CASSPAGTEKLFF
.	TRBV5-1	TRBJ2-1	CASNDGGPNNEQFF